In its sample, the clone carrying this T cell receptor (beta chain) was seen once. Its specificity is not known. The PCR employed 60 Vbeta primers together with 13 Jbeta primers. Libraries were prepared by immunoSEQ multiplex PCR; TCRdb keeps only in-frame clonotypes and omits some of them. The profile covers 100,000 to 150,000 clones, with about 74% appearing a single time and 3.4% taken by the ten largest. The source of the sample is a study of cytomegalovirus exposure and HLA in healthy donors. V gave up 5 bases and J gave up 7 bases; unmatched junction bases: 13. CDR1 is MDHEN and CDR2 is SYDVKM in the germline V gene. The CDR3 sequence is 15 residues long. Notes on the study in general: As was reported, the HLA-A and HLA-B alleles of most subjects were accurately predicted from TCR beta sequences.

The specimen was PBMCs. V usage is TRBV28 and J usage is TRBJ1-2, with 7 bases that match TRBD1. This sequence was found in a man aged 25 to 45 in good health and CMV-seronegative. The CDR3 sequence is CASSLAGGRFGGYTF. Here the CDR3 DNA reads TGTGCCAGCAGTCTCGCAGGGGGGAGGTTCGGTGGCTACACCTTC.